This T cell receptor (beta chain) was sequenced in a study of T cells in Graves' hyperthyroidism and ophthalmopathy (dated by TCRdb to the late 2010s). About the study as a whole: A discovery cohort of about 95 patients, approximately 45 with Graves' ophthalmopathy and 57 with stable Graves' hyperthyroidism, was used to find distinguishing TCR V-J signatures. Prospective prediction of ophthalmopathy was tested in an independent validation cohort of under 20 hyperthyroidism patients and 17 patients who later progressed to ophthalmopathy. The 75 to 100 discovery patients were randomly split 7:3 into training and test sets. In addition, the study compared T-cell repertoires in thyroid tissue and in blood from roughly six Graves' hyperthyroidism patients. Following sampling, methimazole starting at 30 mg daily was given to hyperthyroidism patients, and high-dose intravenous methylprednisolone was given to ophthalmopathy patients. The paper describes TCR Vbeta CDR3 sequencing of 130 to 150 peripheral blood samples, made up of roughly 40 ophthalmopathy patients, over 70 hyperthyroidism patients and about 17 progressor patients. The investigation overall reported the following: Most expanded thyroid clonotypes (frequency above 0.001) were also detected in blood, suggesting blood repertoires may reflect thyroid immune responses. Ophthalmopathy was separated from stable hyperthyroidism by a 13 V-J signature model, with about 88% sensitivity and 81% to 82% specificity obtained in cross-validation and 80%/75% obtained in testing. Sample size was not statistically predetermined, and blinding of investigators to group allocation was not performed. During validation, the model predicted progression to ophthalmopathy a median of around 7 months ahead of onset, with around 71% sensitivity and 72.22% specificity.

Worth noting for this clonotype: Its recognized antigen is unknown. Base-call qualities are not available, and no considerably larger clone is one nucleotide away.

The CDR3 covers 16 residues, taking in both the cysteine and the phenylalanine. Only the CDR3 part of the read is kept: 48 bases, read in frame from the first base. The germline V gene provides CDR1 SGHRS and CDR2 YFSETQ. Clipping removes 4 bases from V and 0 bases from J, with 2 as the unmatched junction base count. Amplification of TCR beta CDR3 regions was carried out from RNA transcripts. For the first round of RT-PCR on the TCR CDR3, the HTBI primer set was used together with the Qiagen OneStep RT-PCR kit. A second multiplex PCR round built the libraries, followed by size selection and purification. The libraries were sequenced on an Illumina HiSeq2000 using paired-end 100 bp reads. From the authors' description of their analysis: Raw data were processed with SOAPnuke, discarding reads with adapters, uncalled bases, mean Phred below 15, or no exact constant-primer or identifier match. COPE v1.2.5 was used to merge the high-quality paired reads, and each unique nucleotide sequence was defined as a clonotype. MiTCR v1.1 was used to align the clonotypes against IMGT TRBV, TRBD and TRBJ reference segments. Only V-J combinations with frequency above 0.0001, covering approximately 99% of repertoires, were analysed. The TCS score was defined as F50 (clonal expansion) divided by E x V (chaos), with BLOSUM62-based TCRdist calculated between CDR3 peptides within each V-J. Welch's t-statistics and random forest reduced around 510 V-J features to about 13, which were used in a naive Bayes classifier (R e1071). TCRdb trimmed the raw reads at Q25, called clones with MiXCR and kept productive beta chains. Rows are unified per CDR3 protein, each entry keeping the most common DNA and genes. In this record, the V and J calls reflect TCRdb's handling and not the investigators' own analysis. This sample holds around 540,000 distinct CDR3 sequences; about half were observed only once. The ten largest clones represent about 7.8% of the sample.

Stable Graves' hyperthyroidism was defined as the absence of progression to ophthalmopathy over 18 months of follow-up. Hyperthyroidism patients were newly diagnosed, had a disease duration of under 2 months, and were aged 18 to 65 years. Any patient with an uncontrolled infection, another autoimmune disease, pregnancy or lactation was excluded. Diagnoses were established on the basis of clinical symptoms, serum thyroxine and TRAb, thyroid ultrasound, and orbital computed tomography. Total RNA was extracted using Trizol reagent, and RNA quality was assessed on an Agilent 2100 Bioanalyzer. The sequencing input was peripheral blood or thyroid tissue (not recorded which). This sequence uses TRBV5-1 and TRBJ2-2; 11 bases in between match TRBD2. The receptor was derived from a woman under 30 with Graves' hyperthyroidism. Donor details come from another sample of the same person, matched by shared clones. The CDR3 amino acid sequence is: CASSGTSGANTGELFF. The sequenced DNA is TGCGCCAGCAGCGGGACTAGCGGAGCGAACACCGGGGAGCTGTTTTTT.